The next 14 T cell receptor beta chains were all read from a single sample in a study of blood T cell repertoires in COVID-19. TCRdb's table, derived via immunoSEQ multiplex PCR, lists solely in-frame clones and lacks some. This sample carries some 160,000 clones, over 80% of them seen once, and the ten largest clones take around 6.2%. Specimen: PBMCs or T cells enriched from blood (not recorded which). The receptors derive from a woman aged 40-49 years who had recovered from COVID-19.

The chain employs TRBV6-5 and TRBJ1-5, with D perhaps TRBD1 (6 bases). This CDR3 contains 16 residues. V was cut by 4 bases and J by 1 base, with 14 bases left in between. Germline CDR1 reads MNHEY; CDR2 reads SVGAGI. CDR3 in amino acids: CASSSEGRGSNQPQHF. CDR3 DNA: TGTGCCAGCAGTTCGGAAGGCAGGGGAAGCAATCAGCCCCAGCATTTT.

The rearrangement links TRBV5-1 to TRBJ2-7; 7 bases are a match to TRBD2. Germline V gives CDR1 SGHRS, CDR2 YFSETQ. The V and J ends lost 2 bases and 6 bases, in that order; junction bases with no gene match: 8. The CDR3 covers 14 residues. CDR3 residues: CASSFDSGLGEQYF. The CDR3 DNA reads TGCGCCAGCAGCTTTGATAGCGGGCTAGGCGAGCAGTACTTC. Full variable domain (rest looked up from reference TRBV5-1 and TRBJ2-7): KAGVTQTPRYLIKTRGQQVTLSCSPISGHRSVSWYQQTPGQGLQFLFEYFSETQRNKGNFPGRFSGRQFSNSRSEMNVSTLELGDSALYLCASSFDSGLGEQYFGPGTRLTVT.

The chain is built from TRBV5-6 and TRBJ1-5; tentatively, D is TRBD1 (5 bases). Trimming shortened V by 1 base and J by 4 bases, and 18 bases separated the two germline ends. Per the germline V gene, CDR1 is SGHDT and CDR2 is YYEEEE. The CDR3 is 17 amino acids. DNA for the CDR3: TGTGCCAGCAGCTTGAGGGGCCTTCGGTGGGATAATCAGCCCCAGCATTTT. Protein: CASSLRGLRWDNQPQHF.

J is TRBJ2-5 and V is TRBV30; the match to TRBD2 covers 9 bases. Germline CDR1 and CDR2: GTSNPN and SVGIG (reference sequence). Trimming at V came to 2 bases and at J to 5 bases, leaving 12 bases not matched to a gene. This CDR3 region has 16 residues. CDR3 in amino acids: CAWSPRPGLARETQYF. The CDR3 DNA reads as TGTGCCTGGAGTCCGCGCCCGGGACTAGCTAGGGAGACCCAGTACTTC.

For the CDR3, the DNA is TGTGCCAGCAGCAGACGGGAAGTTAGCACAGATACGCAGTATTTT. Its translation is CASSRREVSTDTQYF. The chain carries TRBV7-9 and TRBJ2-3; a weak D match, TRBD2 (5 bases). V lost 5 bases and J 0 bases, leaving 12 bases between the germline ends. The V gene's germline CDR1 is SEHNR and CDR2 FQNEAQ (reference sequence). This CDR3 is built from 15 residues.

This chain joins TRBV5-1 and TRBJ1-5; TRBD1 is a possible D gene (6 bases). Germline V lookup: CDR1 SGHRS, CDR2 YFSETQ. The CDR3 spans 16 residues. Trimming pared 1 base from V and 3 bases from J, leaving 14 bases between. The CDR3 loop reads CASSLTGGTINQPQHF. In DNA form, the CDR3 reads TGCGCCAGCAGCTTGACGGGGGGCACAATCAATCAGCCCCAGCATTTT.

The V call is TRBV18, the J call TRBJ2-1; TRBD1 matches at 10 bases. Germline V gives CDR1 KGHSH, CDR2 LQKENI. This CDR3 comprises 14 residues. V trimming: 3 bases; J trimming: 7 bases; junction bases outside the gene matches: 3. The CDR3 DNA follows: TGTGCCAGCTCACCCAGACAGGGGGCGAATGAGCAGTTCTTC. It specifies CASSPRQGANEQFF.

The chain is built from TRBV9 and TRBJ2-1, with 7 bases that match TRBD2. CDR1 and CDR2 (germline): SGDLS, YYNGEE. This CDR3 comprises 15 residues. The junction had 7 bases not matched to a gene; V was cut back by 0 bases and J by 7 bases. The CDR3 loop reads CASSVGSGLKNEQFF. Written as DNA, the CDR3 is TGTGCCAGCAGCGTAGGATCGGGACTAAAAAATGAGCAGTTCTTC.

The chain carries TRBV19 and TRBJ1-5, with 8 bases fitting TRBD1. V was clipped by 9 bases and J by 4 bases; unmatched bases: 11. The CDR3 extends over 15 amino acids. Germline V gene sequence: CDR1 LNHDA, CDR2 SQIVND (reference sequence). This CDR3 is CASIRDRRLNQPQHF. For the CDR3, the DNA is TGTGCCAGCATCCGGGACAGGCGGCTGAATCAGCCCCAGCATTTT.

The J gene is TRBJ1-1, the V gene TRBV12-3 or TRBV12-4; D not certain. The CDR3 runs to 13 residues. Between the trimmed V and J ends, which lost 10 bases and 0 bases, there was a span of 12 bases. For the CDR3, the DNA is TGTGCCATCTATGGGCTCATGAACACTGAAGCTTTCTTT. Translation gives CAIYGLMNTEAFF.

This sequence joins TRBV7-9 and TRBJ2-7; D unresolved. Deletions cut 9 bases from V and 3 bases from J, with 9 bases between. CDR3 length: 11 amino acids. Germline CDR1 and CDR2: SEHNR and FQNEAQ (reference sequence). This CDR3 is CASAVDYEQYF. CDR3 bases: TGTGCCAGTGCGGTGGACTACGAGCAGTACTTC.

V gene TRBV29-1 combines with J gene TRBJ2-1, with D maybe TRBD1 (6 bases). This CDR3 contains 15 residues. The V gene's germline CDR1 is SQVTM and CDR2 ANQGSEA. The V gene lost 6 bases and the J gene lost 6 bases, with 21 bases spanning the gap. The DNA of the CDR3 is TGCAGCGTGCCGACCCCCAGGGGAAGGTCCAATGAGCAGTTCTTC. It yields the protein CSVPTPRGRSNEQFF.

This chain links TRBV3-1 (or the pseudogene TRBV3-2) with TRBJ2-3; D is uncertain. The CDR3 is 14 amino acids. Trimming shortened V by 3 bases and J by 5 bases, and 12 bases separated the two germline ends. The germline CDR1 and CDR2 sequences are LGHDT and YNNKEL (reference sequence). The CDR3 region is CASSHDSFGDTQYF. The CDR3, as DNA: TGTGCCAGCAGCCACGACTCCTTTGGAGATACGCAGTATTTT.

This CDR3 is CASSPVGSVYEQYF. The DNA for the CDR3 is TGTGCCAGCTCACCAGTCGGGAGCGTCTACGAGCAGTACTTC. The chain carries TRBV18 and TRBJ2-7, with D maybe TRBD2 (6 bases). V was cut by 2 bases and J by 3 bases, with 11 bases left in between. The CDR3 length is 14 residues. Germline lookup yields CDR1 KGHSH and CDR2 LQKENI.